Reported below is one T cell receptor (beta chain). Its specificity is unknown. These data are taken from a study of type 1 regulatory T cells. The wider study: T-allo10 is a Tr1-enriched, alloantigen-specific CD4 T cell product made in vitro. Study results and limitations: Tr1 cells had a more restricted TCR repertoire than non-Tr1 cells.

TCRdb independently ran MiXCR on the reads; one entry per CDR3 protein. The data contain 68,000 or so distinct CDR3 sequences, approximately 50% of them singletons. The TCR originated in a human donor in good health. The sample consisted of cultured non-Tr1 T cells, either the whole culture or a sorted T cell fraction (not recorded which).

The CDR3 nucleotides are TGTGCCAGCAGCCAAGAGGACAGAAACACTGAAGCTTTCTTT. Translated, it gives CASSQEDRNTEAFF. The chain couples TRBV3-1 to TRBJ1-1, with D possibly matching TRBD1 (6 bases). Trimming pared 0 bases from V and 2 bases from J, leaving 7 bases between. The CDR3 totals 14 residues. CDR1 and CDR2 from the germline V gene are LGHDT and YNNKEL (reference sequence). Full variable domain (rest looked up from reference TRBV3-1 and TRBJ1-1): DTAVSQTPKYLVTQMGNDKSIKCEQNLGHDTMYWYKQDSKKFLKIMFSYNNKELIINETVPNRFSPKSPDKAHLNLHINSLELGDSAVYFCASSQEDRNTEAFFGQGTRLTVV.